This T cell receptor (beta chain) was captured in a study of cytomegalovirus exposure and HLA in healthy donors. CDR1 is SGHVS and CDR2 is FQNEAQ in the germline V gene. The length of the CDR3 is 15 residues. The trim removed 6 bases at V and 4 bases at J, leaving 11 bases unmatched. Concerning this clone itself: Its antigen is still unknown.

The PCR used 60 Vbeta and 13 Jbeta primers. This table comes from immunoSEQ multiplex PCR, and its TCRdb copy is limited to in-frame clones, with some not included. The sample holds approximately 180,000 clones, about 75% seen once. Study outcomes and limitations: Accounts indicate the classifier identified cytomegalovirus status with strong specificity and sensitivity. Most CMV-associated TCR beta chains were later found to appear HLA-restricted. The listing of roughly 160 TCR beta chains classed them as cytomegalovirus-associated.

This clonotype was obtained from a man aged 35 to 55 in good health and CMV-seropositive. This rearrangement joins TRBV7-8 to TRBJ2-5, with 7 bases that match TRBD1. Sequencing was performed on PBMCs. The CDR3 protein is CASRTRQGVRETQYF. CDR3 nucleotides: TGTGCCAGCAGGACACGACAGGGAGTCCGAGAGACCCAGTACTTC.